Following are 8 T cell receptor beta chains from one sample sequenced in a study of blood T cell repertoires in COVID-19. Profiling relied on immunoSEQ multiplex PCR, and the TCRdb table lists in-frame clones only, not all of them. The sample shows 150,000 or so clones, roughly 80% of them seen only once. Sequencing was performed on peripheral blood. All receptors come from a man between 60 and 70 years old with acute or convalescent COVID-19.

The V call is TRBV28, the J call TRBJ2-3; tentatively, D is TRBD1 (5 bases). V lost 6 bases to trimming and J lost 4 bases, with 17 bases between them. The length of the CDR3 is 15 residues. Germline V gene sequence: CDR1 MDHEN, CDR2 SYDVKM. The CDR3 sequence is CASSPTGREPDTQYF. Here the CDR3 DNA reads TGTGCCAGCAGCCCTACGGGCAGGGAACCAGATACGCAGTATTTT.

V usage is TRBV28 and J usage is TRBJ1-1; no definite D call. In germline, CDR1 is MDHEN, CDR2 SYDVKM. This CDR3 comprises 14 residues. V lost 2 bases and J lost 2, with 9 bases in between. The CDR3 protein is CASSLIRFNTEAFF. In DNA form, the CDR3 reads TGTGCCAGCAGTTTAATCAGATTCAACACTGAAGCTTTCTTT.

This sequence joins TRBV6-5 and TRBJ2-1; a possible D gene is TRBD1 (5 bases). The CDR3 runs to 13 residues. From germline, CDR1 is MNHEY and CDR2 SVGAGI. Trimming stripped 7 bases from V and 0 bases from J, with 7 bases between. Here the CDR3 reads CASKQGSYNEQFF. CDR3 nucleotide sequence: TGTGCCAGCAAGCAGGGCTCCTACAATGAGCAGTTCTTC.

The chain has TRBV6-2 or TRBV6-3 and TRBJ1-1, with a weak D call TRBD1 (5 bases). CDR1 MNHEY and CDR2 SVGEGT come from the germline V gene. V lost 4 bases to trimming and J lost 7 bases, with 13 bases between them. CDR3 size: 13 residues. The CDR3 coding sequence is TGTGCCAGCAGTTCAGGGCAGAATCATGAAGCTTTCTTT. Translating gives CASSSGQNHEAFF.

This chain uses TRBV5-1 with TRBJ2-3; 10 bases agree with TRBD2. The CDR3 loop spans 18 amino acids. J gave up 3 bases and V 4 bases, and 14 bases lay outside the gene matches. In germline, CDR1 is SGHRS, CDR2 YFSETQ. The CDR3 is CASSIGLLAGRGTDTQYF. The CDR3 region has the DNA TGCGCCAGCAGCATCGGCTTACTAGCGGGACGTGGAACAGATACGCAGTATTTT.

V gene TRBV3-1 (or the pseudogene TRBV3-2) combines with J gene TRBJ1-5, with 7 bases lining up with TRBD1. Looked up from germline, CDR1 is LGHDT and CDR2 is YNNKEL (reference sequence). The CDR3 is made up of 18 amino acids. V gave up 4 bases and J gave up 4 bases; unmatched junction bases: 16. CDR3 nucleotide sequence: TGTGCCAGCAGCCCAGGTCCCGTAGCCTACAGGGGTAATCAGCCCCAGCATTTT. Protein: CASSPGPVAYRGNQPQHF.

The chain joins TRBV6-5 to TRBJ2-1; 7 bases align to TRBD2. The CDR3 is 12 amino acids. The ends lost 6 bases at V and 14 bases at J; junction bases unmatched: 10. CDR1 and CDR2 (germline): MNHEY, SVGAGI. The CDR3 nucleotides are TGTGCCAGCAGCGACAGCGGCGGGAGTGAGTTCTTC. Translating gives CASSDSGGSEFF.

This clone occurred many times. The chain is built from TRBV7-2 and TRBJ1-1, with D tentatively TRBD1 (6 bases). Germline CDR1 SGHTA, CDR2 FQGNSA. V was shortened by 5 bases and J by 6 bases, with 16 bases between the two germline ends. This CDR3 has 14 amino acids. As DNA, the CDR3 is TGTGCCAGCAGCGAGGACAGCGGAAGAGCTGAAGCTTTCTTT. Its translation: CASSEDSGRAEAFF.